This T cell receptor beta chain was identified in a study of T-cell reconstitution after alpha-beta-depleted transplantation in children. Overall study results and limits: Reportedly, only several hundred clones from non-depleted graft cells drove alpha-beta T-cell counts at about two months.

Unique molecular identifiers were incorporated into the prepared TCRbeta library. TCRdb re-called the PCR reads through MiXCR, storing one row per CDR3 protein. Here the sample spans around 580,000 distinct CDR3 sequences, about a quarter being singletons. Comments on this clonotype: Its antigen is not known.

The CDR3 has 18 amino acids. The germline gives CDR1 SNHLY, CDR2 FYNNEI. Deletions cut 5 bases from V and 1 base from J, with 21 bases between. The TCR sequence derives from a boy less than two years old with Wiskott-Aldrich syndrome, due to receive a stem cell transplant. The chain has TRBV2 and TRBJ1-5; D might be TRBD1 (6 bases). The sequencing here drew on PBMCs, taken before TCRalphabeta/CD19-depleted stem cell transplant. The CDR3 spells CASSLGGGAGLSNQPQHF. CDR3 coding DNA: TGTGCCAGCAGTTTAGGGGGGGGCGCGGGTTTGAGCAATCAGCCCCAGCATTTT.